This entry is about one TCR beta chain. Per germline, CDR1 LNHDA and CDR2 SQIVND (reference sequence). The CDR3 runs 17 residues. V shed 4 bases, J shed 1 base, and the junction held 8 bases outside the gene matches. The entry originates in a study of blood T cell repertoires in COVID-19. The table came from immunoSEQ multiplex PCR; TCRdb's copy has only in-frame clones and leaves some out. Of under 250,000 clones detected, around 90% appear once; the ten largest clones hold roughly 0.89%. The sample was peripheral blood. The receptor was derived from a man aged 25-40 years with COVID-19, enrolled during active disease. This chain joins TRBV19 and TRBJ2-1, with TRBD1 matching 9 bases. In nucleotides, the CDR3 is TGTGCCAGTAGTAACCGAGGGACAGGGCTATCCTACAATGAGCAGTTCTTC. Protein sequence: CASSNRGTGLSYNEQFF.